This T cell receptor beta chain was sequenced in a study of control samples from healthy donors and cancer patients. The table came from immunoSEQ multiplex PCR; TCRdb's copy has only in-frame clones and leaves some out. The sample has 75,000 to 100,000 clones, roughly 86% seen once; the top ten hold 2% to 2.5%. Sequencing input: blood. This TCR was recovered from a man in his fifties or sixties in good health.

The CDR3 is CASSPTGMGDTQYF. In DNA, the CDR3 is TGTGCCAGCTCACCGACAGGGATGGGAGATACGCAGTATTTT. The rearrangement links TRBV18 to TRBJ2-3, with 7 bases aligning to TRBD1. This CDR3 spans 14 amino acids. CDR1 is KGHSH, CDR2 LQKENI, per germline. V shed 3 bases and J 5 bases; nucleotides not matched to a gene: 5. Looking up the rest from reference TRBV18 and TRBJ2-3 gives the full variable domain: NAGVMQNPRHLVRRRGQEARLRCSPMKGHSHVYWYRQLPEEGLKFMVYLQKENIIDESGMPKERFSAEFPKEGPSILRIQQVVRGDSAAYFCASSPTGMGDTQYFGPGTRLTVL.